This T cell receptor (beta chain) is from a study of tumor-infiltrating lymphocytes in oesophageal squamous cell carcinoma. The sample holds one count of this clonotype. TCRdb re-called the PCR reads with MiXCR, one entry per CDR3 protein. The repertoire holds roughly 20,000 distinct CDR3 sequences, with more than 30% as singletons. The germline V gene has CDR1 LGHDT and CDR2 YNNKEL (reference sequence). This CDR3 has 14 amino acids. The V and J ends lost 1 base and 5 bases respectively, with 8 bases between them. The rearrangement links TRBV3-1 to TRBJ2-2; D ambiguous. The TCR originated in a male donor with esophageal squamous cell carcinoma. The sample consisted of esophageal tumor tissue. DNA for the CDR3: TGTGCCAGCAGCCAAGGAGGTGGGACCGGGGAGCTGTTTTTT. It specifies CASSQGGGTGELFF.